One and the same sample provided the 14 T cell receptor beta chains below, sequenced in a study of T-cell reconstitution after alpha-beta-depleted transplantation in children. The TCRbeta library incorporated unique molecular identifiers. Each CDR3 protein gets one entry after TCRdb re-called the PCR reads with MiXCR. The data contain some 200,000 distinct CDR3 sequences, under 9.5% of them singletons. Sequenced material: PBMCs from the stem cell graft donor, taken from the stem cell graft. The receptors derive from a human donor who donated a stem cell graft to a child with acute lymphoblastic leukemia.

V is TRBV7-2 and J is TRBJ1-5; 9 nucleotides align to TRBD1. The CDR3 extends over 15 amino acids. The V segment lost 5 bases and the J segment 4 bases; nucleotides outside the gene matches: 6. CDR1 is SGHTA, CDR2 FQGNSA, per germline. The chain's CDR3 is CASSAGTGINQPQHF. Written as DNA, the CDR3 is TGTGCCAGCAGCGCCGGGACAGGGATTAATCAGCCCCAGCATTTT.

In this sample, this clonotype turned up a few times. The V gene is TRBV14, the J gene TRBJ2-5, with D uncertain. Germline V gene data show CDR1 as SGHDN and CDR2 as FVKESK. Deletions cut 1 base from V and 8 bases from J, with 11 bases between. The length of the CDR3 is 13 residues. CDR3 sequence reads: CASSQGSRGTQYF. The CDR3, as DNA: TGTGCCAGCAGCCAAGGTTCTCGCGGCACCCAGTACTTC.

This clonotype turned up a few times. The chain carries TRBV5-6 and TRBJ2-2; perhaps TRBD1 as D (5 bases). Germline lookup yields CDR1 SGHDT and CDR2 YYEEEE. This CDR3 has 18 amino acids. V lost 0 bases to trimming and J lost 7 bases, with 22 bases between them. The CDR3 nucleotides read TGTGCCAGCAGCTTGGTTCGTAAGGCAGGGCGGAAAGACGGGGAGCTGTTTTTT. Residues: CASSLVRKAGRKDGELFF.

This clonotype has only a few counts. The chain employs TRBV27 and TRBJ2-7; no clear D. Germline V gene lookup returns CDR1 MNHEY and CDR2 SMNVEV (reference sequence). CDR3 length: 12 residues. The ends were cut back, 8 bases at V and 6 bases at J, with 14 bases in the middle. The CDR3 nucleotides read TGTGCCAGCCCCCCTAAGTGGTCCGAGCAGTACTTC. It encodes CASPPKWSEQYF.

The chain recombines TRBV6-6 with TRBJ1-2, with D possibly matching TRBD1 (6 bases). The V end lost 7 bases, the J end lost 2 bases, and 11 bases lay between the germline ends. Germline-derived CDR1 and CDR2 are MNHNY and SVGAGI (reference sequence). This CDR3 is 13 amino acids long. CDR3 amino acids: CASTSGENYGYTF. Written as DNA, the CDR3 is TGTGCCAGCACCTCAGGGGAGAACTATGGCTACACCTTC.

The CDR3 DNA reads TGTGCCAGCAGGACAGGGGGCGATGGCTACACCTTC. This codes for CASRTGGDGYTF. V and J are TRBV27 and TRBJ1-2; 10 bases align to TRBD1. The J segment lost 6 bases and the V segment lost 6 bases, leaving 1 base of the junction unmatched. Per germline, CDR1 MNHEY and CDR2 SMNVEV (reference sequence). The CDR3 loop spans 12 amino acids.

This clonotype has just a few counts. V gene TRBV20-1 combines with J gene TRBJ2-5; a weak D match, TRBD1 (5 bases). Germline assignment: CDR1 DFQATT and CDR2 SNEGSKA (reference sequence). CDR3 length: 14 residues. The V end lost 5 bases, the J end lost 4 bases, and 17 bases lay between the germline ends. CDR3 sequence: CSAWTRSMRETQYF. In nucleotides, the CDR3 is TGCAGTGCTTGGACAAGATCAATGCGAGAGACCCAGTACTTC.

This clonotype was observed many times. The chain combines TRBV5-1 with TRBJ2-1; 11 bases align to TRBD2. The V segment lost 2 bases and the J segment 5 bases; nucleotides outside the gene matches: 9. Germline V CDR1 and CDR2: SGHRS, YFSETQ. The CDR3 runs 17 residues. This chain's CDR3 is CASSFTPLAGANNEQFF. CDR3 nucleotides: TGCGCCAGCAGCTTTACGCCACTAGCGGGGGCAAACAATGAGCAGTTCTTC.

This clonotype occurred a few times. The CDR3 spells CASSESSRNYEQYF. Written as DNA, the CDR3 is TGCGCCAGCAGTGAGTCGAGTAGGAATTACGAGCAGTACTTC. The V gene is TRBV10-1, the J gene TRBJ2-7; D is ambiguous. Germline assignment: CDR1 WNHNN and CDR2 SYGVQD (reference sequence). The CDR3 sequence is 14 residues long. The V and J ends lost 0 bases and 4 bases respectively, with 10 bases between them.

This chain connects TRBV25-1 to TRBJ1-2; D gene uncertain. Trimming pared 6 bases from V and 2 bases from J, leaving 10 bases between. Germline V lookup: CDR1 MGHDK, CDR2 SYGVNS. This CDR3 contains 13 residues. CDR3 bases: TGTGCCAGCAGAGATGACAAAAACTATGGCTACACCTTC. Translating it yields CASRDDKNYGYTF.

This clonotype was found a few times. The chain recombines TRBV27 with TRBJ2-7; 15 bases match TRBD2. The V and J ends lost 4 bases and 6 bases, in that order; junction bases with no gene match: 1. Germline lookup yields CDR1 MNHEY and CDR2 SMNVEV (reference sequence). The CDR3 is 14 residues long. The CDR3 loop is CASSSGLAGGEQYF. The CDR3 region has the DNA TGTGCCAGCAGTTCGGGACTAGCGGGAGGCGAGCAGTACTTC.

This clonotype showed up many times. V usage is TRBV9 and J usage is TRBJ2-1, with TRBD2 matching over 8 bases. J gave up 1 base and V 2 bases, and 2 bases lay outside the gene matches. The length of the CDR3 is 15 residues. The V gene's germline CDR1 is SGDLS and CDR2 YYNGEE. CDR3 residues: CASSVSGGSYNEQFF. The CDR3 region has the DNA TGTGCCAGCAGCGTCAGCGGGGGATCCTACAATGAGCAGTTCTTC.

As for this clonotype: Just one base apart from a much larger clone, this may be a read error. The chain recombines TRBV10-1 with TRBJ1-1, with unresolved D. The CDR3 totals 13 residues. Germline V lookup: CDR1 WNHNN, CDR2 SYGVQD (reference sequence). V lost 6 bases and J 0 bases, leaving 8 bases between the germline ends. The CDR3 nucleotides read TGCGCCAGCAGCGACAATATGAACACTGAAGCTTTCTTT. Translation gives CASSDNMNTEAFF.

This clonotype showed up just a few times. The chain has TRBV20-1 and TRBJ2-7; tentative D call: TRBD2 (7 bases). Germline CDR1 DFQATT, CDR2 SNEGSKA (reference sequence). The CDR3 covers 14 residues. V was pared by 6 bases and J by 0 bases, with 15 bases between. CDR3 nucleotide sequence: TGCAGTGCCAGTGGGGGGGCCCTCTCCTACGAGCAGTACTTC. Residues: CSASGGALSYEQYF.